Following are 27 T cell receptor beta chains from one sample sequenced in a study of T cell repertoires in cytomegalovirus infection. Via MiXCR, TCRdb re-called the reads, giving one row per CDR3 protein. The sample lists about 920,000 distinct CDR3 sequences; around 31% were seen once. These receptors have no known antigen. The material was cultured CD8+ T cells from PBMCs, obtained from culture after CMV antigen stimulation. Receptors originate from a human donor in good health (CMV status not recorded). Some clones in this sample may be carry-over from other donors' samples.

This clonotype has more than one count but fewer than ten. The gene calls are TRBV6-6 and TRBJ1-6; possibly TRBD1 for D (5 bases). V was cut by 4 bases and J by 7 bases, with 11 bases left in between. The CDR3 covers 14 residues. The germline V gene encodes CDR1 MNHNY and CDR2 SVGAGI (reference sequence). The CDR3 nucleotides are TGTGCCAGCAGTTGGCTACAGGAGAATTCACCCCTCCACTTT. It encodes CASSWLQENSPLHF.

A word on this clonotype: A much larger clone is a single base away; this may be a read error. The V and J genes are TRBV7-6 and TRBJ1-2; 8 bases map to TRBD1. There are 13 residues in the CDR3. Germline V lookup: CDR1 SGHVS, CDR2 FNYEAQ. The CDR3 spells CVSSGQGDYGYTF. CDR3 bases: TGTGTCAGCAGCGGACAGGGAGACTATGGCTACACCTTC.

Only a few counts were recorded for this clonotype. V usage is TRBV6-6 and J usage is TRBJ2-1; D is unresolved. The CDR3 has 15 amino acids. Per the germline V gene, CDR1 is MNHNY and CDR2 is SVGAGI (reference sequence). V was clipped by 5 bases and J by 3 bases, with 14 bases between them. For the CDR3, the DNA is TGTGCCAGCAGTCCCGAGGAGCCTCGCTACAATGAGCAGTTCTTC. This gives the protein CASSPEEPRYNEQFF.

CDR3 sequence: CASSLRGVITEAFF. As DNA, the CDR3 is TGTGCCAGCAGTTTACGAGGCGTGATCACTGAAGCTTTCTTT. The chain has TRBV27 and TRBJ1-1; no clear D. The V end was cut by 2 bases, the J end by 4 bases, with 11 bases between. The germline V gene has CDR1 MNHEY and CDR2 SMNVEV (reference sequence). The CDR3 runs to 14 residues.

The chain links TRBV27 to TRBJ2-1; TRBD2 agrees at 10 bases. The V gene end was trimmed by 4 bases and the J gene end by 5 bases; junction bases not matched to a gene: 8. Germline V gene sequence: CDR1 MNHEY, CDR2 SMNVEV (reference sequence). This CDR3 comprises 16 residues. Here the CDR3 reads CASSSLLAGRHNEQFF. CDR3 sequence (DNA): TGTGCCAGCAGTTCCCTACTAGCGGGGAGACACAATGAGCAGTTCTTC.

This clonotype was seen just once. V usage is TRBV15 and J usage is TRBJ1-2, with a tentative D call TRBD1 (5 bases). The CDR3 covers 16 residues. The V gene's germline CDR1 is LNHNV and CDR2 YYDKDF (reference sequence). Trimming shortened V by 1 base and J by 4 bases, and 16 bases separated the two germline ends. CDR3 nucleotide sequence: TGTGCCACCAGCAGAGGAGGAGGGGAAGGGTTCTATGGCTACACCTTC. It yields the protein CATSRGGGEGFYGYTF.

This clonotype turned up a few times. J is TRBJ2-7 and V is TRBV7-9, with D possibly being TRBD1 or TRBD2 (7 bases each). Trimming removed 4 bases from V and 3 bases from J, with 19 bases in between. There are 16 residues in the CDR3. From germline, CDR1 is SEHNR and CDR2 FQNEAQ (reference sequence). CDR3 DNA sequence: TGTGCCAGCAGCTCCGCGGGGGACAGCACAATCTACGAGCAGTACGTC. Translating it yields CASSSAGDSTIYEQYV.

The CDR3: CSARGQGLNEQFF. In DNA form, the CDR3 reads TGCAGTGCTAGGGGACAGGGGTTAAATGAGCAGTTCTTC. V usage is TRBV20-1 and J usage is TRBJ2-1; 10 nucleotides align to TRBD1. Per the germline V gene, CDR1 is DFQATT and CDR2 is SNEGSKA (reference sequence). There are 13 residues in the CDR3. The trim removed 3 bases at V and 7 bases at J, leaving 3 bases unmatched.

This clonotype was counted only a few times. The CDR3 protein is CATSDGRSYYNEQFF. The CDR3, as DNA: TGTGCCACCAGTGATGGCAGGTCCTACTACAATGAGCAGTTCTTC. The rearrangement links TRBV24-1 to TRBJ2-1; D gene unclear. The V end lost 3 bases, the J end lost 3 bases, and 11 bases lay between the germline ends. CDR1 and CDR2 from the germline V gene are KGHDR and SFDVKD. This CDR3 comprises 15 residues.

In its sample, this clonotype was seen a few times. This chain's CDR3 is CASSISGGVADTQYF. DNA for the CDR3: TGTGCCAGCAGCATCAGCGGGGGGGTGGCAGATACGCAGTATTTT. This rearrangement joins TRBV7-3 to TRBJ2-3; 10 bases map to TRBD2. This CDR3 region has 15 residues. CDR1 and CDR2 from the germline V gene are SGHTA and FQGTGA. V shed 5 bases and J 4 bases; nucleotides not matched to a gene: 6. Variable domain in full (rest from reference TRBV7-3 and TRBJ2-3): GAGVSQTPSNKVTEKGKYVELRCDPISGHTALYWYRQSLGQGPEFLIYFQGTGAADDSGLPNDRFFAVRPEGSVSTLKIQRTERGDSAVYLCASSISGGVADTQYFGPGTRLTVL.

This clonotype showed up many times. V usage is TRBV7-6 and J usage is TRBJ2-7; TRBD1 matches 8 bases. After removal of 2 bases from V and 4 bases from J, the junction contained 7 bases not matched to a gene. The CDR3 is made up of 15 amino acids. Germline V gene sequence: CDR1 SGHVS, CDR2 FNYEAQ. Written as DNA, the CDR3 is TGTGCCAGCAGCTTAACTGGGCAGGGGGCGTACGAGCAGTACTTC. Translated, it gives CASSLTGQGAYEQYF.

V gene TRBV6-5 combines with J gene TRBJ2-1, with a tentative D call TRBD1 (6 bases). This CDR3 spans 16 amino acids. V lost 2 bases and J lost 2, with 13 bases in between. Germline CDR1 is MNHEY and CDR2 is SVGAGI. The CDR3 coding sequence is TGTGCCAGCAGTTACGCTCCACAGGGCCCCTACAATGAGCAGTTCTTC. It codes for CASSYAPQGPYNEQFF.

V and J are TRBV20-1 and TRBJ2-7; D possibly corresponds to TRBD2 (6 bases). V lost 6 bases and J lost 1, with 13 bases in between. This CDR3 is 13 amino acids long. Germline V gene lookup returns CDR1 DFQATT and CDR2 SNEGSKA (reference sequence). The CDR3 coding sequence is TGCAGTGCATATGGCGGGGAGTCCTACGAGCAGTACGTC. Translating gives CSAYGGESYEQYV.

The J gene is TRBJ2-1, the V gene TRBV7-9, with D possibly being TRBD1 (5 bases). Germline V gene lookup returns CDR1 SEHNR and CDR2 FQNEAQ (reference sequence). V was pared by 5 bases and J by 4 bases, with 21 bases between. The CDR3 loop spans 17 amino acids. CDR3 sequence (DNA): TGTGCCAGCAGCCCGGTCCAACGAAGCAGGGAATACAATGAGCAGTTCTTC. This translates into CASSPVQRSREYNEQFF.

This clonotype was picked up one time. The chain uses TRBV9 and TRBJ1-2, with 11 bases aligning to TRBD1. The germline V gene encodes CDR1 SGDLS and CDR2 YYNGEE. This CDR3 is built from 16 residues. The V segment lost 4 bases and the J segment 1 base; nucleotides outside the gene matches: 6. The CDR3 nucleotides are TGTGCCAGCAGCTCGGCCGGGACAGGGGGTAACTATGGCTACACCTTC. Translated: CASSSAGTGGNYGYTF.

CDR3 sequence reads: CASSIAEDNSPLHF. The CDR3 nucleotides read TGTGCCAGTAGTATCGCCGAGGATAATTCACCCCTCCACTTT. The chain employs TRBV19 and TRBJ1-6; D not resolved. V was trimmed by 3 bases and J by 5 bases, leaving 8 bases between them. The germline gives CDR1 LNHDA, CDR2 SQIVND (reference sequence). The length of the CDR3 is 14 residues.

The V call is TRBV11-2, the J call TRBJ2-3; the D gene is possibly TRBD2 (5 bases). Germline loops: CDR1 SGHAT, CDR2 FQNNGV. The ends were cut back, 7 bases at V and 4 bases at J, with 15 bases in the middle. CDR3 size: 14 residues. The CDR3 loop reads CASTIRGGADTQYF. CDR3 nucleotide sequence: TGTGCCAGCACTATTCGGGGTGGTGCAGATACGCAGTATTTT.

This clonotype appeared once. A read error may be the cause here, since a much bigger clone is one base away. The rearrangement joins TRBV7-9 to TRBJ1-1; tentative D call: TRBD1 (5 bases). From germline, CDR1 is SEHNR and CDR2 FQNEAQ (reference sequence). This CDR3 comprises 15 residues. The CDR3 DNA reads as TGTGTCAGCAGCGCAGACAGTTATATGAACACTGAAGCTTTCTTT. Translated: CVSSADSYMNTEAFF.

Ten or more counts support this clonotype. The chain carries TRBV7-6 and TRBJ2-7; TRBD1 agrees at 7 bases. There are 16 residues in the CDR3. CDR1 is SGHVS and CDR2 is FNYEAQ in the germline V gene. V was pared by 5 bases and J by 6 bases, with 16 bases of the junction left unmatched. The CDR3 DNA reads as TGTGCCAGCAGCCCCTATACGACAGGGATCCTATTCGAGCAGTACTTC. Its protein is CASSPYTTGILFEQYF.

The chain joins TRBV27 to TRBJ2-5; 7 bases align to TRBD1. The CDR3 has 14 residues. Germline V gene sequence: CDR1 MNHEY, CDR2 SMNVEV (reference sequence). The ends lost 3 bases at V and 9 bases at J; junction bases unmatched: 10. CDR3 region: CASSFGTALTPQYF. In DNA form, the CDR3 reads TGTGCCAGCAGTTTCGGGACAGCCTTAACCCCCCAGTACTTC.

The chain couples TRBV13 to TRBJ2-5; TRBD2 might be the D (6 bases). CDR1 PRHDT and CDR2 FYEKMQ come from the germline V gene (reference sequence). Trimming took off 5 bases at V and 2 bases at J, with 15 bases between the two ends. The CDR3 has 15 amino acids. CDR3 sequence: CASSLGLPQQETQYF. CDR3 nucleotide sequence: TGTGCCAGCAGCCTCGGACTACCCCAACAAGAGACCCAGTACTTC.

The CDR3 is CASSPIAGDTDTQYF. CDR3 in DNA: TGTGCCAGCAGTCCTATAGCGGGGGACACAGATACGCAGTATTTT. This chain joins TRBV12-3 or TRBV12-4 and TRBJ2-3; 9 nucleotides agree with TRBD2. The J segment lost 2 bases and the V segment lost 5 bases, leaving 5 bases of the junction unmatched. This CDR3 is 15 amino acids long.

The chain has TRBV25-1 and TRBJ2-7; D gene uncertain. The CDR3 consists of 13 residues. With 4 bases removed from V and 5 bases from J, the gap between germline ends came to 12 bases. Germline-derived CDR1 and CDR2 are MGHDK and SYGVNS. The chain's CDR3 is CASSAPWADEQYF. The CDR3 bases are TGTGCCAGCAGTGCTCCTTGGGCGGACGAGCAGTACTTC.

This clonotype appeared a few times. This rearrangement joins TRBV25-1 to TRBJ2-5; the D gene is possibly TRBD1 (6 bases). Germline values: CDR1 MGHDK, CDR2 SYGVNS. This CDR3 is 13 amino acids long. V shed 8 bases and J shed 5 bases, with 15 bases lying between them. This CDR3 reads CASHSDSLETQYF. CDR3 nucleotide sequence: TGTGCCAGCCACTCGGACAGCTTGGAGACCCAGTACTTC.

The chain is built from TRBV6-5 and TRBJ2-7; 7 bases fit TRBD2. With V trimmed by 3 bases and J by 4 bases, 12 bases remained unmatched. CDR1 and CDR2 from the germline V gene are MNHEY and SVGAGI. CDR3 length: 16 residues. In DNA form, the CDR3 reads TGTGCCAGCAGTTATGAGACGGGAGGACCCGTTTACGAGCAGTACTTC. It codes for CASSYETGGPVYEQYF.

This clonotype was seen a few times. V gene TRBV24-1 combines with J gene TRBJ2-3; no reliable D call. The CDR3 sequence is 13 residues long. The germline gives CDR1 KGHDR, CDR2 SFDVKD. Trimming left V 5 bases short and J 6 bases short, with 11 bases between. The DNA of the CDR3 is TGTGCCACCAGTGTCCTGGGCGAGGATACGCAGTATTTT. This sequence encodes CATSVLGEDTQYF.

The chain uses TRBV10-3 and TRBJ2-5, with 9 bases fitting TRBD2. The CDR3 extends over 15 amino acids. Germline values: CDR1 ENHRY, CDR2 SYGVKD. Trimming took 2 bases from V and 5 from J; bases not matched to a gene: 6. DNA for the CDR3: TGTGCCATCAGTGAGCCAGCGGGGGGTGTGGAGACCCAGTACTTC. Translation gives CAISEPAGGVETQYF.